Below, 7 T cell receptor beta chains from the same sample are listed, as sequenced in a study of blood T cell repertoires in COVID-19. Sequenced by immunoSEQ multiplex PCR; TCRdb stores in-frame clones only, minus some. The top ten hold 2.6% of the sample, which has roughly 260,000 clones, around 90% seen once. Sequences were obtained from peripheral blood. Source of these receptors: a young adult with COVID-19, enrolled during active disease.

This clone appeared a few times. This chain links TRBV6-2 or TRBV6-3 with TRBJ1-1, with TRBD1 as a possible D gene (6 bases). CDR3 length: 14 residues. Trimming removed 6 bases at V and 4 bases at J, with 15 bases between. Per germline, CDR1 MNHEY and CDR2 SVGEGT. In DNA form, the CDR3 reads TGTGCCAGCAGCCTACAGGGATTTGGCACTGAAGCTTTCTTT. It translates to CASSLQGFGTEAFF.

The chain is built from TRBV7-8 and TRBJ2-7, with a tentative D call TRBD1 (5 bases). The V end lost 6 bases, the J end lost 3 bases, and 9 bases lay between the germline ends. This CDR3 region has 12 residues. Germline CDR1 SGHVS, CDR2 FQNEAQ. The CDR3 reads CASRADSYEQYF. The CDR3 coding sequence is TGTGCCAGCAGGGCAGACAGCTACGAGCAGTACTTC.

V usage is TRBV21-1 and J usage is TRBJ2-7; the listed D gene, TRBD1, was not tested against the DNA. TRBV21-1 is a pseudogene locus. CDR3 length: 15 amino acids. The CDR3 reads CASSKAQGARYEQYF. The CDR3 nucleotides are TGTGCCAGCAGCAAAGCACAGGGGGCGCGGTACGAGCAGTACTTC.

This chain joins TRBV5-6 and TRBJ1-5; tentative D call: TRBD1 (5 bases). Germline V lookup: CDR1 SGHDT, CDR2 YYEEEE. The CDR3 runs 15 residues. Trimming removed 4 bases at V and 3 bases at J, with 14 bases between. The CDR3 loop is CASSNRQSPNQPQHF. For the CDR3, the DNA is TGTGCCAGCAGCAATAGACAGTCCCCCAATCAGCCCCAGCATTTT. The full variable domain, its missing parts supplied by reference TRBV5-6 and TRBJ1-5, is DAGVTQSPTHLIKTRGQQVTLRCSPKSGHDTVSWYQQALGQGPQFIFQYYEEEERQRGNFPDRFSGHQFPNYSSELNVNALLLGDSALYLCASSNRQSPNQPQHFGDGTRLSIL.

The genes are TRBV3-1 (or the pseudogene TRBV3-2) and TRBJ1-3; 9 nucleotides agree with TRBD1. The V and J ends lost 0 bases and 2 bases, in that order; junction bases with no gene match: 14. Looked up from germline, CDR1 is LGHDT and CDR2 is YNNKEL (reference sequence). CDR3 length: 20 residues. In nucleotides, the CDR3 is TGTGCCAGCAGCCAAGAGAAGTTGGACAGGGGAGGTTTCCCTGGAAACACCATATATTTT. Amino acid sequence: CASSQEKLDRGGFPGNTIYF.

This clone has only a few counts. This chain uses TRBV28 with TRBJ2-7, with 7 bases matching TRBD2. Trimming at V came to 2 bases and at J to 6 bases, leaving 4 bases not matched to a gene. The CDR3 runs to 13 residues. Germline V lookup: CDR1 MDHEN, CDR2 SYDVKM. The CDR3 DNA reads TGTGCCAGCAGTTTAGGGACTATACCCGAGCAGTACTTC. It specifies CASSLGTIPEQYF.

This rearrangement joins TRBV18 to TRBJ2-3; 7 bases align to TRBD1. The CDR3 runs to 15 residues. J lost 2 bases, V lost 3 bases, and 5 bases had no gene match. Per germline, CDR1 KGHSH and CDR2 LQKENI. CDR3 sequence: CASSPETGPTDTQYF. The CDR3 bases are TGTGCCAGCTCACCTGAGACAGGGCCCACAGATACGCAGTATTTT.